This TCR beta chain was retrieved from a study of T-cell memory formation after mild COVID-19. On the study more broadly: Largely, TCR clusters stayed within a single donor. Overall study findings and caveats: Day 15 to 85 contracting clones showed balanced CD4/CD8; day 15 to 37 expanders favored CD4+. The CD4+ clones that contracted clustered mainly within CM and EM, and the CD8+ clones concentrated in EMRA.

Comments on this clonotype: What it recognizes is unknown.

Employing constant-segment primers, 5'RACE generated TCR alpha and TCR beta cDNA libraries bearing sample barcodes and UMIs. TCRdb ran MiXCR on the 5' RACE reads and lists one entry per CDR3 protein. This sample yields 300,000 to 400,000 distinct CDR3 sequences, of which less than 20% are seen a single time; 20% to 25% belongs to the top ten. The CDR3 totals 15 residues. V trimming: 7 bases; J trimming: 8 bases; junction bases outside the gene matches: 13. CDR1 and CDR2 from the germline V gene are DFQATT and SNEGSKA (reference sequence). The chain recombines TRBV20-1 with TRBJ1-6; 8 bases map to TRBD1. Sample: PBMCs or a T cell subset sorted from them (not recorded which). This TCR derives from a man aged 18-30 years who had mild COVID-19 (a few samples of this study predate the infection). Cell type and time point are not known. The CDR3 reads CSGQDRGAHDSPLHF. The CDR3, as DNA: TGCAGTGGCCAAGACAGGGGCGCCCACGATTCACCCCTCCACTTT.